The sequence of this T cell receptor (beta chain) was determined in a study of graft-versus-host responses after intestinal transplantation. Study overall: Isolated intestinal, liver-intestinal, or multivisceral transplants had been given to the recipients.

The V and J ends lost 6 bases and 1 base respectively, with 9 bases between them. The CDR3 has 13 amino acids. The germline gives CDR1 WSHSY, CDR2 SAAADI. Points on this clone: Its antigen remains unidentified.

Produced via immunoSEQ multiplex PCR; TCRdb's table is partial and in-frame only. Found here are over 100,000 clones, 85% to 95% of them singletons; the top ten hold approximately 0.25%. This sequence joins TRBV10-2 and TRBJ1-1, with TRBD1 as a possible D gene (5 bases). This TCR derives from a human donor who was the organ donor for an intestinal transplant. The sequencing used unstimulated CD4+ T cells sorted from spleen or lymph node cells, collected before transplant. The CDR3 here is CASSRDRNTEAFF. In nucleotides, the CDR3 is TGCGCCAGCAGCCGGGACCGGAACACTGAAGCTTTCTTT.